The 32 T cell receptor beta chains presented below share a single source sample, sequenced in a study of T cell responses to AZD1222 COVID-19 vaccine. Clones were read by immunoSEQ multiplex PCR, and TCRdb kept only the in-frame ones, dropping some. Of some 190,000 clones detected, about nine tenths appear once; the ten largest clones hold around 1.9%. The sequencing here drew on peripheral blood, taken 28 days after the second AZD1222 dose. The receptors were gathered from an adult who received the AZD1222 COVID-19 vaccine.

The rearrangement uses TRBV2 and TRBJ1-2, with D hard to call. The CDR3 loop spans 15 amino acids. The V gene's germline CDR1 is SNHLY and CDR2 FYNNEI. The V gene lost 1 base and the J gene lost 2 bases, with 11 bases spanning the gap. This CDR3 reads CASSEELGQNYGYTF. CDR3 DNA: TGTGCCAGCAGTGAAGAGCTTGGCCAGAACTATGGCTACACCTTC. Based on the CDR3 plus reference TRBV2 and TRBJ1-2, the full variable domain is EPEVTQTPSHQVTQMGQEVILRCVPISNHLYFYWYRQILGQKVEFLVSFYNNEISEKSEIFDDQFSVERPDGSNFTLKIRSTKLEDSAMYFCASSEELGQNYGYTFGSGTRLTVV.

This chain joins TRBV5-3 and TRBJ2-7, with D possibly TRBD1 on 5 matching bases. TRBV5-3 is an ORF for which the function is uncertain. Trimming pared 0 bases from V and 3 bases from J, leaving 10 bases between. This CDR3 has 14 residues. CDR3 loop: CARSLGQGDYEQYF. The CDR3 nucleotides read TGTGCCAGAAGCTTGGGGCAGGGTGACTACGAGCAGTACTTC.

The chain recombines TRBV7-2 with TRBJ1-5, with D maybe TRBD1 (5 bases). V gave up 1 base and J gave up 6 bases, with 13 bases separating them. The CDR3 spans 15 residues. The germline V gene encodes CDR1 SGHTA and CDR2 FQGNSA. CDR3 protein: CASSLVRGGSQPQHF. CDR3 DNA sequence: TGTGCCAGCAGCTTAGTACGGGGCGGTAGTCAGCCCCAGCATTTT.

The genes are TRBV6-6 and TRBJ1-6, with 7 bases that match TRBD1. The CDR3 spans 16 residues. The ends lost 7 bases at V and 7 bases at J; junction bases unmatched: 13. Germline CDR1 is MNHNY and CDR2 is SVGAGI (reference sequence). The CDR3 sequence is CASTITERQGNSPLHF. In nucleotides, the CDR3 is TGTGCCAGCACCATTACGGAGAGACAGGGAAATTCACCCCTCCACTTT.

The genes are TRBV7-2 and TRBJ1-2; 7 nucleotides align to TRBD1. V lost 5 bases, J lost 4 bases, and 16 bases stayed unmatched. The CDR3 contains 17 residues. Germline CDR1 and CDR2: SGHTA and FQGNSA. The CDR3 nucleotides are TGTGCCAGCAGCCCGCGTAACCAGGGGGAGGGGTCCTATGGCTACACCTTC. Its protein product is CASSPRNQGEGSYGYTF.

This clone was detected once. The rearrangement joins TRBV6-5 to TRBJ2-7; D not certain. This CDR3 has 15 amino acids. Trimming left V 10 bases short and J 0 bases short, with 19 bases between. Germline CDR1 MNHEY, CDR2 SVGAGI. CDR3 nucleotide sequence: TGTGCCACCAGGAAGCAGTCGCCGAGCTCCTACGAGCAGTACTTC. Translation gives CATRKQSPSSYEQYF.

This CDR3 is CASSLGLDADTQYF. CDR3 DNA: TGTGCCAGCAGCTTGGGCCTAGATGCAGATACGCAGTATTTT. The chain is built from TRBV5-4 and TRBJ2-3; D not certain. V gave up 0 bases and J gave up 4 bases, with 9 bases separating them. The CDR3 is made up of 14 amino acids. Germline lookup yields CDR1 SGHNT and CDR2 YYREEE (reference sequence).

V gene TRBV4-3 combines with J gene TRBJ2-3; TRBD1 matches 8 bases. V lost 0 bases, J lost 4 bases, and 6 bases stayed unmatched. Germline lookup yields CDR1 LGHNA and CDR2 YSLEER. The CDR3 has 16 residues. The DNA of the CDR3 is TGCGCCAGCAGCCAAGATCCCAGGGGGCTAGCAGATACGCAGTATTTT. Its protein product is CASSQDPRGLADTQYF.

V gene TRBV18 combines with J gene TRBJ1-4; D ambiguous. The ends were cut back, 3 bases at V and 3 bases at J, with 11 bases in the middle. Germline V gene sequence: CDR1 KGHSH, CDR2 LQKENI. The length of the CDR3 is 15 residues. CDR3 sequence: CASSPSVQANEKLFF. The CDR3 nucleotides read TGTGCCAGCTCACCCTCGGTTCAGGCTAATGAAAAACTGTTTTTT.

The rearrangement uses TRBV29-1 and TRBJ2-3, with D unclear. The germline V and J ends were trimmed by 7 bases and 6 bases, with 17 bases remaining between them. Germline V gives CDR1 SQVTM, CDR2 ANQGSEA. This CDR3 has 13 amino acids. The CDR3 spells CSGRTLLMDTQYF. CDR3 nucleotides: TGCAGCGGGCGGACCCTTTTGATGGATACGCAGTATTTT.

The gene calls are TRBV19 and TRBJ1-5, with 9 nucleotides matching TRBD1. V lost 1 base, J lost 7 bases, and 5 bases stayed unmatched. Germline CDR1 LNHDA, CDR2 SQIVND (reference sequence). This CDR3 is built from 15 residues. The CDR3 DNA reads TGTGCCAGTAGTATAGGACAGGGGGTAGGGCAGCCCCAGCATTTT. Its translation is CASSIGQGVGQPQHF.

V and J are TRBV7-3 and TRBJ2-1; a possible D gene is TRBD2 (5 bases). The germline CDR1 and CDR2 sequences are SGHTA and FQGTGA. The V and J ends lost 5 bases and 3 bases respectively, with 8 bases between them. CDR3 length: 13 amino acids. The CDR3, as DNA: TGTGCCAGCAGCCATACTAGCTACAATGAGCAGTTCTTC. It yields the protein CASSHTSYNEQFF.

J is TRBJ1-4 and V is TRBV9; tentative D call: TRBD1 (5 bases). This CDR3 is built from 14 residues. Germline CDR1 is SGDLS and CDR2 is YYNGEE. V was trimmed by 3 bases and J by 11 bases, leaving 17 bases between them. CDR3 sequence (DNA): TGTGCCAGCAGCGAGCACGGGGCCCGGGGGAAACTGTTTTTT. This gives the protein CASSEHGARGKLFF.

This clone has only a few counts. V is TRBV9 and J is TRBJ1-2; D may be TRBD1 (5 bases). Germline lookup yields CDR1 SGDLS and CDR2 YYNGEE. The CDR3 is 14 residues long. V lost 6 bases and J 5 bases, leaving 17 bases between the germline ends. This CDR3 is CASTKDQGGYGYTF. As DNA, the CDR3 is TGTGCCAGCACCAAAGATCAGGGCGGGTATGGCTACACCTTC.

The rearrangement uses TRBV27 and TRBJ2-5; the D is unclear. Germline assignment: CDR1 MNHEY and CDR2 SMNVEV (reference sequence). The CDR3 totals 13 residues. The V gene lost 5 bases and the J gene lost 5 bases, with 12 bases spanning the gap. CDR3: CASSIRLEETQYF. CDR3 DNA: TGTGCCAGCAGTATTCGACTTGAGGAGACCCAGTACTTC.

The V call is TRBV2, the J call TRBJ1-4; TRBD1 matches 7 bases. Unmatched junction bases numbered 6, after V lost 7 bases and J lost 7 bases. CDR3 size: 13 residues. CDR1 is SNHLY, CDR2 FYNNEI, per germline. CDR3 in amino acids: CASIRGLGEKLFF. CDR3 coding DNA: TGTGCCAGCATAAGGGGGCTGGGTGAAAAACTGTTTTTT.

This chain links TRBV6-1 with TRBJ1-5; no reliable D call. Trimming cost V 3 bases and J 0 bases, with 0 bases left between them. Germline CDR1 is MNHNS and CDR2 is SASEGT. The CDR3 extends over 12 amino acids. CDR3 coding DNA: TGTGCCAGCAGTGATAGCAATCAGCCCCAGCATTTT. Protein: CASSDSNQPQHF.

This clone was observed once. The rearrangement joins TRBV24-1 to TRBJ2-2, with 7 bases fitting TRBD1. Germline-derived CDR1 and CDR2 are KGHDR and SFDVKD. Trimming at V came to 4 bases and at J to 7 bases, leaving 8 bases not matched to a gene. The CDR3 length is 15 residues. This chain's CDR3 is CATSEDGTDVGELFF. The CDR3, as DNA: TGTGCCACCAGTGAGGATGGGACAGATGTCGGGGAGCTGTTTTTT.

CDR3 in DNA: TGCGCATGGGGCCAAGGGAACCCAGTCCAAGGACTAGCGGGAGAGCCCCCTTGGTACGAGCAGTACTTC. Its protein product is CAWGQGNPVQGLAGEPPWYEQYF. This rearrangement joins TRBV23-1 to TRBJ2-7; 13 bases map to TRBD2. TRBV23-1 is labeled an ORF, and its function is uncertain. This CDR3 spans 23 amino acids.

As DNA, the CDR3 is TGTGCCAGCAGCCTCATGGGACTAGCGGGGTACCCAGATACGCAGTATTTT. Residues: CASSLMGLAGYPDTQYF. The chain joins TRBV3-1 (or the pseudogene TRBV3-2) to TRBJ2-3; the match to TRBD2 covers 13 bases. Germline CDR1 reads LGHDT; CDR2 reads YNNKEL (reference sequence). With 4 bases clipped from V and 4 bases from J, the junction kept 8 bases outside the gene matches. CDR3 size: 17 residues.

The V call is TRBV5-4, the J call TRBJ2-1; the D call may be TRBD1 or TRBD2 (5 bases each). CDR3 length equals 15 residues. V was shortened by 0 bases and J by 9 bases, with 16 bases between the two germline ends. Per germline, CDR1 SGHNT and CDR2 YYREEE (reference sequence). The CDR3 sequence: CASSLATPEGTEQFF. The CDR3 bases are TGTGCCAGCAGCTTGGCAACCCCCGAAGGGACTGAGCAGTTCTTC.

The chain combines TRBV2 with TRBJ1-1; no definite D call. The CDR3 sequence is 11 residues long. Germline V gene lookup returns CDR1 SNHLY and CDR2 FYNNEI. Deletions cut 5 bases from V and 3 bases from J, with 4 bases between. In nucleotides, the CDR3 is TGTGCCAGCAGTCCTTACACTGAAGCTTTCTTT. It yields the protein CASSPYTEAFF.

The chain's CDR3 is CASSTGVYTEAFF. The CDR3 nucleotides read TGTGCCAGTAGTACGGGGGTCTATACTGAAGCTTTCTTT. The chain carries TRBV19 and TRBJ1-1; possibly TRBD1 for D (5 bases). This CDR3 is built from 13 residues. Germline loops: CDR1 LNHDA, CDR2 SQIVND (reference sequence). Trimming took 4 bases from V and 5 from J, leaving 11 bases between them.

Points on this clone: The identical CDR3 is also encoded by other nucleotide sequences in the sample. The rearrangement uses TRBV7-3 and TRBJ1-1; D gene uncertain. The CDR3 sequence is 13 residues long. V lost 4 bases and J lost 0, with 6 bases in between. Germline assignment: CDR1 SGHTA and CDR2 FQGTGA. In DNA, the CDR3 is TGTGCCAGCAGCTCGAACATGAACACTGAAGCTTTCTTT. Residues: CASSSNMNTEAFF.

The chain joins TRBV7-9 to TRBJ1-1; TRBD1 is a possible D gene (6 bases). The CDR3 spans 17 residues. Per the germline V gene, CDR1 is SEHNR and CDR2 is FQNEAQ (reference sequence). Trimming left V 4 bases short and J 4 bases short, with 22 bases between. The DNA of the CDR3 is TGTGCCAGCAGCTATCCGGGGGGCCCCCCCCAGGGCACTGAAGCTTTCTTT. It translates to CASSYPGGPPQGTEAFF.

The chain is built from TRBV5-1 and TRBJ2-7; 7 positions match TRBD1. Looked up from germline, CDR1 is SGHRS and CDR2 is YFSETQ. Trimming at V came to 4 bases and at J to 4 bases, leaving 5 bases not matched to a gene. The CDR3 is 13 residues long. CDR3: CASSPDRVYEQYF. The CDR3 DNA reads TGCGCCAGCAGCCCAGACAGGGTTTACGAGCAGTACTTC.

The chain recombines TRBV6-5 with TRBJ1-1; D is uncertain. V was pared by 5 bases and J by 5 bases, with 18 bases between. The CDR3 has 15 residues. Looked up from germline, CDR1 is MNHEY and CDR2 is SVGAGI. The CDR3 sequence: CASSPRLLGNTEAFF. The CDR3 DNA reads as TGTGCCAGCAGTCCCCGTCTCTTGGGAAATACTGAAGCTTTCTTT.

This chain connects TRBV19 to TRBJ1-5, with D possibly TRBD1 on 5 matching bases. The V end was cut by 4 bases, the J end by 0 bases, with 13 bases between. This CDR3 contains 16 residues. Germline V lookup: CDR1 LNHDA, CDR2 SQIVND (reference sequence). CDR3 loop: CASSNLGDLSNQPQHF. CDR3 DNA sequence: TGTGCCAGTAGTAATCTCGGGGACCTTAGCAATCAGCCCCAGCATTTT.

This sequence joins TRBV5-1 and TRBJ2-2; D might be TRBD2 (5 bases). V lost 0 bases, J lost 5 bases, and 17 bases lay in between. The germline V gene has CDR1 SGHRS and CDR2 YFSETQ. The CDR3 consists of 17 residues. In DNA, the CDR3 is TGCGCCAGCAGCTTGGCTGCTCGGCCGGGATATACCGGGGAGCTGTTTTTT. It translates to CASSLAARPGYTGELFF.

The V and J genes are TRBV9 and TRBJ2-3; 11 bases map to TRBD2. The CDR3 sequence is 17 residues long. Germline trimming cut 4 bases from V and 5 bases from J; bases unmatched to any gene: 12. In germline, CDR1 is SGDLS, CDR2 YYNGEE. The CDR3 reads CASSPNSGGASRDTQYF. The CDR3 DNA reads TGTGCCAGCAGCCCTAATAGCGGGGGGGCCTCGAGAGATACGCAGTATTTT.

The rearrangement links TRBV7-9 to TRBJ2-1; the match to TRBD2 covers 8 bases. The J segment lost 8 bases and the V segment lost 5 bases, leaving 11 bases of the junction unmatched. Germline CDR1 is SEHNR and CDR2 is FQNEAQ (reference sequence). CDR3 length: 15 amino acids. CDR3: CASSIRTTTSDEQFF. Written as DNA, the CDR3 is TGTGCCAGCAGCATCCGAACGACGACTAGCGATGAGCAGTTCTTC.

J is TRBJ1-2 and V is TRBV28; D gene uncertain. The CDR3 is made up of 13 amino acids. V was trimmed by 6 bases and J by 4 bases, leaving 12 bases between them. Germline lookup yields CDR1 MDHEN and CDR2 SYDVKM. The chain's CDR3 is CASSPTLSYGYTF. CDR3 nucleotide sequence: TGTGCCAGCAGCCCCACACTCTCCTATGGCTACACCTTC.